These 31 T cell receptor beta chains share one sample of origin, sequenced in a study of cytomegalovirus exposure and HLA in healthy donors. This PCR relied on a set of 60 Vbeta primers and 13 Jbeta primers. The table came from immunoSEQ multiplex PCR; TCRdb's copy has only in-frame clones and leaves some out. The top ten clones hold around 16% of a sample with roughly 120,000 clones, less than 85% of them seen once. The sequencing input was PBMCs. The receptors were gathered from a man aged 45-65 years in good health and CMV-seropositive.

The chain employs TRBV5-6 and TRBJ2-7; 9 bases fit TRBD1. With 4 bases clipped from V and 3 bases from J, the junction kept 11 bases outside the gene matches. Germline V gene lookup returns CDR1 SGHDT and CDR2 YYEEEE. The CDR3 is made up of 16 amino acids. CDR3: CASSIEGQGNDYEQYF. CDR3 coding DNA: TGTGCCAGCAGCATAGAAGGACAGGGGAACGACTACGAGCAGTACTTC.

The J gene is TRBJ2-1, the V gene TRBV7-2; 7 bases match TRBD2. Losses at the gene ends were 5 bases for V and 7 bases for J; bases not matched to a gene: 5. The CDR3 is made up of 13 amino acids. CDR1 SGHTA and CDR2 FQGNSA come from the germline V gene. The CDR3 sequence is CASSGGLWNEQFF. The CDR3 nucleotides read TGTGCCAGCAGCGGGGGACTATGGAATGAGCAGTTCTTC.

The chain carries TRBV18 and TRBJ1-3; 9 bases agree with TRBD1. Germline V gene sequence: CDR1 KGHSH, CDR2 LQKENI. This CDR3 comprises 18 residues. Trimming removed 2 bases from V and 0 bases from J; junction bases left unmatched: 8. CDR3 residues: CASSPWDRAFTSGNTIYF. The CDR3 nucleotides are TGTGCCAGCTCACCATGGGACAGGGCATTTACCTCTGGAAACACCATATATTTT.

This chain connects TRBV1 to TRBJ2-7; the table calls TRBD2, which could not be checked here. TRBV1 is described as a pseudogene. The CDR3 loop spans 22 amino acids. DNA of the CDR3: TGCACCAGCAGCCGCCGGCCGGGACTAGCGGGAGGGCCGACCAACAGCTCCTACGAGCAGTACTTC. The encoded protein is CTSSRRPGLAGGPTNSSYEQYF.

CDR3 coding DNA: TGTGCCAGCAGCCATCGCCGAGGGTCCTACGAGCAGTACTTC. Protein: CASSHRRGSYEQYF. This chain links TRBV14 with TRBJ2-7; TRBD2 might be the D (5 bases). CDR1 is SGHDN, CDR2 FVKESK, per germline. Trimming took 3 bases from V and 1 from J, leaving 10 bases between them. The CDR3 is 14 residues long.

This clone was detected only once. The gene calls are TRBV18 and TRBJ1-2; 10 positions agree with TRBD1. After removal of 2 bases from V and 1 base from J, the junction contained 13 bases not matched to a gene. The CDR3 is made up of 19 amino acids. Germline V gene lookup returns CDR1 KGHSH and CDR2 LQKENI. The CDR3 here is CASSPLGQGQSNLNYGYTF. CDR3 nucleotides: TGTGCCAGCTCACCATTGGGACAGGGGCAATCCAATCTTAACTATGGCTACACCTTC.

The chain has TRBV27 and TRBJ2-7; D is possibly TRBD1 (6 bases). CDR3 size: 12 residues. The germline V and J ends were trimmed by 6 bases and 2 bases, with 8 bases remaining between them. The germline V gene has CDR1 MNHEY and CDR2 SMNVEV (reference sequence). CDR3 amino acids: CASRDSAYEQYF. The CDR3 DNA reads TGTGCCAGCAGGGACAGTGCCTACGAGCAGTACTTC.

The chain uses TRBV19 and TRBJ2-3; 7 bases fit TRBD1. Germline CDR1 and CDR2: LNHDA and SQIVND (reference sequence). The CDR3 is made up of 15 amino acids. The trim removed 5 bases at V and 4 bases at J, leaving 9 bases unmatched. CDR3 loop: CASSVRQGDADTQYF. DNA for the CDR3: TGTGCCAGTAGTGTCAGGCAGGGGGATGCAGATACGCAGTATTTT.

This sequence joins TRBV5-6 and TRBJ2-5; TRBD2 matches at 7 bases. Germline V gene data show CDR1 as SGHDT and CDR2 as YYEEEE. V dropped 2 bases and J dropped 11; count of bases not matched to a gene: 15. The CDR3 extends over 15 amino acids. CDR3 nucleotides: TGTGCCAGCAGCTTATCCGGGAGGACCCGTACGAAACAGTACTTC. Amino acids: CASSLSGRTRTKQYF.

This clone was found once. The chain combines TRBV7-2 with TRBJ1-2; a possible D gene is TRBD1 (6 bases). V lost 5 bases to trimming and J lost 1 base, with 14 bases between them. The CDR3 has 15 residues. Germline values: CDR1 SGHTA, CDR2 FQGNSA. Written as DNA, the CDR3 is TGTGCCAGCAGCCCATTATGGGACATTAACTATGGCTACACCTTC. Encoded protein: CASSPLWDINYGYTF.

The chain recombines TRBV13 with TRBJ2-3, with D perhaps matching TRBD2 (6 bases). In germline, CDR1 is PRHDT, CDR2 FYEKMQ (reference sequence). The CDR3 is made up of 17 amino acids. V was cut by 6 bases and J by 0 bases, with 19 bases left in between. CDR3 protein: CASSSLTAGKSTDTQYF. The DNA of the CDR3 is TGTGCCAGCAGTTCACTGACTGCGGGAAAAAGCACAGATACGCAGTATTTT.

The CDR3 sequence is CASSSYRRPQHF. CDR3 DNA: TGTGCCAGCAGTTCATACCGGAGGCCCCAGCATTTT. V is TRBV28 and J is TRBJ1-5, with D unclear. Looked up from germline, CDR1 is MDHEN and CDR2 is SYDVKM. V lost 4 bases and J lost 9, with 10 bases in between. The CDR3 loop spans 12 amino acids.

This clone was counted only a few times. V and J are TRBV9 and TRBJ1-2; D is uncertain. The CDR3 covers 15 residues. V was clipped by 4 bases and J by 4 bases, with 17 bases between them. Per germline, CDR1 SGDLS and CDR2 YYNGEE. CDR3 sequence (DNA): TGTGCCAGCAGCAGTGACTCACGCGGAGCCTATGGCTACACCTTC. Translation: CASSSDSRGAYGYTF.

The chain links TRBV7-8 to TRBJ1-1; D is ambiguous. CDR1 is SGHVS, CDR2 FQNEAQ, per germline. This CDR3 contains 14 residues. Trimming removed 1 base at V and 1 base at J, with 7 bases between. Here the CDR3 reads CASSLEGRNTEAFF. The CDR3 region has the DNA TGTGCCAGCAGCTTAGAAGGGAGGAACACTGAAGCTTTCTTT.

This chain joins TRBV27 and TRBJ2-5; D might be TRBD2 (7 bases). CDR3 length equals 14 residues. Trimming cost V 4 bases and J 8 bases, with 17 bases left between them. The germline V gene encodes CDR1 MNHEY and CDR2 SMNVEV (reference sequence). Here the CDR3 reads CASSWTGEGGTQYF. CDR3 DNA sequence: TGTGCCAGCAGTTGGACGGGGGAGGGGGGAACCCAGTACTTC.

This chain connects TRBV18 to TRBJ1-4; TRBD1 matches at 8 bases. This CDR3 is 17 amino acids long. The germline V gene has CDR1 KGHSH and CDR2 LQKENI. V was clipped by 5 bases and J by 3 bases; unmatched bases: 11. The DNA of the CDR3 is TGTGCCAGCTCATCCGACCAGGGGGCGTCAGCTAATGAAAAACTGTTTTTT. Translation: CASSSDQGASANEKLFF.

The rearrangement links TRBV6-5 to TRBJ2-7, with D possibly TRBD1 on 6 matching bases. This CDR3 is 14 amino acids long. Looked up from germline, CDR1 is MNHEY and CDR2 is SVGAGI. V lost 2 bases and J lost 7, with 15 bases in between. CDR3 sequence (DNA): TGTGCCAGCAGTTACGCAGGGGCGGAAGATGAGCAGTACTTC. This translates into CASSYAGAEDEQYF.

The CDR3, as DNA: TGCGCCACCGCTTCCGGGACAGGGTTTTACGAGCAGTACTTC. This codes for CATASGTGFYEQYF. The gene calls are TRBV10-2 and TRBJ2-7; 9 bases are shared with TRBD1. Per germline, CDR1 WSHSY and CDR2 SAAADI. Trimming at V came to 10 bases and at J to 4 bases, leaving 11 bases not matched to a gene. The CDR3 is 14 amino acids.

The rearrangement links TRBV7-9 to TRBJ2-1; 8 bases map to TRBD2. The V gene end was trimmed by 7 bases and the J gene end by 12 bases; junction bases not matched to a gene: 11. The CDR3 has 13 amino acids. CDR1 is SEHNR and CDR2 is FQNEAQ in the germline V gene (reference sequence). The CDR3 DNA follows: TGTGCCAGCACCCCTCGGGAGGGCCATTCGCAGTTCTTC. This translates into CASTPREGHSQFF.

V and J are TRBV6-5 and TRBJ2-7, with 8 bases lining up with TRBD1. There are 13 residues in the CDR3. CDR1 and CDR2 from the germline V gene are MNHEY and SVGAGI. The V gene end was trimmed by 6 bases and the J gene end by 3 bases; junction bases not matched to a gene: 4. The CDR3 nucleotides read TGTGCCAGCAGCTTGACAGGGGACTACGAGCAGTACTTC. It is translated as CASSLTGDYEQYF.

This chain's CDR3 is CASSFEEYTDTQYF. CDR3 DNA: TGTGCCAGCAGTTTTGAGGAGTACACAGATACGCAGTATTTT. The chain has TRBV28 and TRBJ2-3; no firm D call. From germline, CDR1 is MDHEN and CDR2 SYDVKM. Trimming shortened V by 3 bases and J by 2 bases, and 9 bases separated the two germline ends. This CDR3 spans 14 amino acids.

This chain joins TRBV2 and TRBJ2-3; 13 bases agree with TRBD2. V trimming: 5 bases; J trimming: 7 bases; junction bases outside the gene matches: 6. The CDR3 covers 15 residues. CDR1 is SNHLY, CDR2 FYNNEI, per germline. The CDR3 coding sequence is TGTGCCAGCAGTTGGACTAGCGGGAGCTTGAATACGCAGTATTTT. This translates into CASSWTSGSLNTQYF.

V gene TRBV5-4 combines with J gene TRBJ2-6; D gene ambiguous. This CDR3 spans 15 amino acids. V gave up 0 bases and J gave up 1 base, with 5 bases separating them. Germline loops: CDR1 SGHNT, CDR2 YYREEE (reference sequence). As DNA, the CDR3 is TGTGCCAGCAGCTTGGATTCTTCTGGGGCCAACGTCCTGACTTTC. Protein sequence: CASSLDSSGANVLTF. The variable domain in full, with the rest retrieved from reference TRBV5-4 and TRBJ2-6, is ETGVTQSPTHLIKTRGQQVTLRCSSQSGHNTVSWYQQALGQGPQFIFQYYREEENGRGNFPPRFSGLQFPNYSSELNVNALELDDSALYLCASSLDSSGANVLTFGAGSRLTVL.

V and J are TRBV29-1 and TRBJ2-5; 9 positions match TRBD2. The germline V gene encodes CDR1 SQVTM and CDR2 ANQGSEA. The CDR3 spans 12 residues. Trimming at V came to 8 bases and at J to 5 bases, leaving 6 bases not matched to a gene. CDR3 protein: CSLGGGEETQYF. The CDR3 nucleotides read TGCAGCCTTGGCGGGGGGGAGGAGACCCAGTACTTC.

This chain uses TRBV11-3 with TRBJ2-7, with a tentative D call TRBD2 (5 bases). Per the germline V gene, CDR1 is SGHNT and CDR2 is YENEEA. CDR3 length equals 15 residues. Trimming shortened V by 1 base and J by 6 bases, and 16 bases separated the two germline ends. CDR3 sequence (DNA): TGTGCCAGCAGCTTAGTACGTGGGAGCACCAGCGAGCAGTACTTC. This codes for CASSLVRGSTSEQYF.

The chain combines TRBV4-1 with TRBJ2-1; D unresolved. The CDR3 is made up of 11 amino acids. V was pared by 1 base and J by 7 bases, with 2 bases between. CDR1 is MGHRA, CDR2 YSYEKL, per germline. CDR3 sequence: CASSQANEQFF. DNA for the CDR3: TGCGCCAGCAGCCAAGCAAATGAGCAGTTCTTC.

V usage is TRBV28 and J usage is TRBJ2-7; 12 bases fit TRBD2. The CDR3 covers 15 residues. CDR1 and CDR2 (germline): MDHEN, SYDVKM. With V trimmed by 3 bases and J by 7 bases, 7 bases remained unmatched. The CDR3 DNA sequence: TGTGCCAGCAGTTTCGGCCTAGCGGGAGGGAGGGAGCAGTACTTC. Its translation is CASSFGLAGGREQYF.

This clone has just a few counts. This rearrangement joins TRBV2 to TRBJ2-3, with D possibly being TRBD1 (6 bases). The CDR3 consists of 12 residues. V was clipped by 6 bases and J by 5 bases, with 9 bases between them. CDR1 is SNHLY and CDR2 is FYNNEI in the germline V gene. The CDR3 DNA reads as TGTGCCAGCAGCGAGACAGGAGATACGCAGTATTTT. This gives the protein CASSETGDTQYF.

V usage is TRBV11-3 and J usage is TRBJ2-1; D possibly corresponds to TRBD2 (5 bases). This CDR3 contains 15 residues. Trimming left V 2 bases short and J 4 bases short, with 12 bases between. Germline lookup yields CDR1 SGHNT and CDR2 YENEEA. CDR3 residues: CASSLSGGLYNEQFF. CDR3 bases: TGTGCCAGCAGCTTAAGCGGCGGGCTTTACAATGAGCAGTTCTTC.

This clone was observed a single time. This sequence joins TRBV18 and TRBJ2-6; 7 bases match TRBD1. Trimming removed 4 bases from V and 0 bases from J; junction bases left unmatched: 9. The CDR3 is 18 amino acids. Germline assignment: CDR1 KGHSH and CDR2 LQKENI. CDR3 residues: CASSQTRGLSSGANVLTF. The CDR3 DNA reads as TGTGCCAGCTCACAAACCAGGGGGTTGAGCTCTGGGGCCAACGTCCTGACTTTC. The entire variable domain, with the rest obtained from reference TRBV18 and TRBJ2-6, is as follows: NAGVMQNPRHLVRRRGQEARLRCSPMKGHSHVYWYRQLPEEGLKFMVYLQKENIIDESGMPKERFSAEFPKEGPSILRIQQVVRGDSAAYFCASSQTRGLSSGANVLTFGAGSRLTVL.

The V gene is TRBV6-5, the J gene TRBJ2-5, with TRBD1 matching 7 bases. The trim removed 4 bases at V and 2 bases at J, leaving 10 bases unmatched. Germline V CDR1 and CDR2: MNHEY, SVGAGI. This CDR3 has 16 amino acids. The CDR3 sequence: CASSLDRRQIQETQYF. Written as DNA, the CDR3 is TGTGCCAGCAGTTTGGACAGGCGACAAATACAAGAGACCCAGTACTTC.